Listed here are 24 T cell receptor beta chains from one sample, sequenced in a study of blood T cell repertoires in COVID-19. The table came from immunoSEQ multiplex PCR; TCRdb's copy has only in-frame clones and leaves some out. In the table there are 250,000 to 400,000 clones, more than 75% of which are singletons. Sequencing input: PBMCs or T cells enriched from blood (not recorded which). The receptors come from a man in his 60s who had recovered from COVID-19.

The chain carries TRBV7-2 and TRBJ2-7, with TRBD2 identical over 8 bases. CDR1 and CDR2 (germline): SGHTA, FQGNSA. Trimming at V came to 6 bases and at J to 1 base, leaving 5 bases not matched to a gene. This CDR3 spans 14 amino acids. CDR3 nucleotides: TGTGCCAGCAGGGGACTAGGGCGATCCTACGAGCAGTACTTC. Protein: CASRGLGRSYEQYF.

The chain couples TRBV6-5 to TRBJ2-1; TRBD1 is a possible D gene (6 bases). Germline V gene data show CDR1 as MNHEY and CDR2 as SVGAGI. The CDR3 runs 15 residues. V was trimmed by 6 bases and J by 8 bases, leaving 20 bases between them. The CDR3 region is CASRTWDNRNHEQFF. The CDR3 DNA follows: TGTGCCAGCAGAACATGGGACAACCGGAACCATGAGCAGTTCTTC.

This clone occurred a few times. This chain connects TRBV5-1 to TRBJ2-7; possible D gene TRBD2, 6 bases. V was trimmed by 0 bases and J by 5 bases, leaving 18 bases between them. CDR3 length equals 16 residues. Germline assignment: CDR1 SGHRS and CDR2 YFSETQ. In DNA, the CDR3 is TGCGCCAGCAGCTTGGCCCCCGCCCGGGAGTCGAACGAGCAGTACTTC. It yields the protein CASSLAPARESNEQYF.

V and J are TRBV18 and TRBJ1-5; a weak D match, TRBD1 (6 bases). There are 15 residues in the CDR3. V gave up 3 bases and J gave up 7 bases, with 16 bases separating them. Germline V lookup: CDR1 KGHSH, CDR2 LQKENI. The CDR3 DNA reads TGTGCCAGCTCACCGGACCTGGGGACAAGGCAGCCCCAGCATTTT. Translating gives CASSPDLGTRQPQHF.

The V gene is TRBV5-4, the J gene TRBJ2-2; TRBD1 matches at 9 bases. The CDR3 is made up of 17 amino acids. V was clipped by 1 base and J by 1 base; unmatched bases: 5. The germline V gene encodes CDR1 SGHNT and CDR2 YYREEE (reference sequence). CDR3 sequence (DNA): TGTGCCAGCAGCTTGCGTTGGGGACAGGGGAACACCGGGGAGCTGTTTTTT. Its protein is CASSLRWGQGNTGELFF.

The rearrangement links TRBV3-1 (or the pseudogene TRBV3-2) to TRBJ1-1; no definite D call. The CDR3 totals 15 residues. The germline CDR1 and CDR2 sequences are LGHDT and YNNKEL (reference sequence). With 4 bases removed from V and 0 bases from J, the gap between germline ends came to 12 bases. The CDR3 DNA reads TGTGCCAGCAGCCCGCGGCCGAGTATGAACACTGAAGCTTTCTTT. Translation gives CASSPRPSMNTEAFF.

This clone turned up a few times. The V call is TRBV4-1, the J call TRBJ1-2, with a tentative D call TRBD1 (6 bases). Trimming cost V 1 base and J 3 bases, with 9 bases left between them. The CDR3 is 14 residues long. Germline V gene lookup returns CDR1 MGHRA and CDR2 YSYEKL. In DNA, the CDR3 is TGCGCCAGCAGCCAAGGGCACAGGGACTATGGCTACACCTTC. Amino acid sequence: CASSQGHRDYGYTF.

As DNA, the CDR3 is TGTGCCAGCAGCCAACTCCGACAGACAGGAACCCTCCACTTT. Translation: CASSQLRQTGTLHF. The V gene is TRBV3-1 (or the pseudogene TRBV3-2), the J gene TRBJ1-6; D is perhaps TRBD1 (6 bases). CDR1 LGHDT and CDR2 YNNKEL come from the germline V gene (reference sequence). CDR3 length: 14 residues. Trimming pared 2 bases from V and 14 bases from J, leaving 16 bases between.

The V gene is TRBV6-1, the J gene TRBJ2-7; TRBD1 might be the D (6 bases). Germline CDR1 reads MNHNS; CDR2 reads SASEGT. This CDR3 has 14 amino acids. V was cut by 3 bases and J by 9 bases, with 18 bases left in between. CDR3 sequence: CASSEKQGVFGQYF. CDR3 coding DNA: TGTGCCAGCAGTGAGAAACAGGGCGTGTTTGGGCAGTACTTC.

This sequence joins TRBV7-3 and TRBJ2-1; 8 nucleotides line up with TRBD1. The germline CDR1 and CDR2 sequences are SGHTA and FQGTGA. Trimming removed 5 bases from V and 0 bases from J; junction bases left unmatched: 3. This CDR3 is built from 15 residues. CDR3 nucleotides: TGTGCCAGCAGCCCCAGGGGGCTCTCCTACAATGAGCAGTTCTTC. Translation: CASSPRGLSYNEQFF. Full variable domain (rest looked up from reference TRBV7-3 and TRBJ2-1): GAGVSQTPSNKVTEKGKYVELRCDPISGHTALYWYRQSLGQGPEFLIYFQGTGAADDSGLPNDRFFAVRPEGSVSTLKIQRTERGDSAVYLCASSPRGLSYNEQFFGPGTRLTVL.

The V call is TRBV5-5, the J call TRBJ1-3, with unresolved D. Trimming removed 4 bases from V and 0 bases from J, with 14 bases in between. The CDR3 loop spans 16 amino acids. From germline, CDR1 is SGHKS and CDR2 YYEKEE (reference sequence). CDR3 nucleotides: TGTGCCAGCAGCGACTACCGGGTCCGCTCTGGAAACACCATATATTTT. Translating it yields CASSDYRVRSGNTIYF.

V gene TRBV7-2 combines with J gene TRBJ2-7, with D possibly being TRBD2 (6 bases). The CDR3 length is 13 residues. Germline V lookup: CDR1 SGHTA, CDR2 FQGNSA. V was pared by 3 bases and J by 2 bases, with 8 bases between. The CDR3 DNA reads as TGTGCCAGCAGCTTGGCGGGAACCTACGAGCAGTACTTC. Translated: CASSLAGTYEQYF. The whole variable domain, remainder taken from reference TRBV7-2 and TRBJ2-7, is GAGVSQSPSNKVTEKGKDVELRCDPISGHTALYWYRQSLGQGLEFLIYFQGNSAPDKSGLPSDRFSAERTGGSVSTLTIQRTQQEDSAVYLCASSLAGTYEQYFGPGTRLTVT.

This chain uses TRBV24-1 with TRBJ1-2; 9 positions match TRBD1. The length of the CDR3 is 15 residues. CDR1 is KGHDR and CDR2 is SFDVKD in the germline V gene. After removal of 1 base from V and 7 bases from J, the junction contained 6 bases not matched to a gene. CDR3 DNA sequence: TGTGCCACCAGTGATTTACAGGGGGCGCGGACTGGCTACACCTTC. Protein: CATSDLQGARTGYTF.

This clone was picked up one time. V usage is TRBV24-1 and J usage is TRBJ1-5, with 8 bases identical to TRBD1. The V gene end was trimmed by 5 bases and the J gene end by 6 bases; junction bases not matched to a gene: 5. Germline assignment: CDR1 KGHDR and CDR2 SFDVKD. This CDR3 comprises 14 residues. The CDR3 sequence: CATSAAGGGQPQHF. The DNA of the CDR3 is TGTGCCACCAGTGCAGCAGGGGGCGGTCAGCCCCAGCATTTT.

The chain joins TRBV6-8 to TRBJ2-2; possibly TRBD2 for D (6 bases). Germline V CDR1 and CDR2: MNHGY, SAAAGT. Trimming shortened V by 0 bases and J by 6 bases, and 8 bases separated the two germline ends. This CDR3 spans 14 amino acids. The CDR3 region is CASSYSGGAGELFF. CDR3 DNA sequence: TGTGCCAGCAGTTACTCGGGCGGGGCCGGGGAGCTGTTTTTT.

J is TRBJ2-7 and V is TRBV9; 8 bases map to TRBD2. Losses at the gene ends were 9 bases for V and 2 bases for J; bases not matched to a gene: 16. Looked up from germline, CDR1 is SGDLS and CDR2 is YYNGEE. CDR3 length equals 16 residues. The CDR3 spells CAMRWCSGIPAYEQYF. DNA of the CDR3: TGTGCCATGAGGTGGTGTAGCGGGATACCTGCCTACGAGCAGTACTTC.

The chain uses TRBV10-3 and TRBJ2-5, with 7 bases matching TRBD1. V lost 8 bases to trimming and J lost 0 bases; unmatched junction nucleotides: 12. The CDR3 is 16 residues long. Looked up from germline, CDR1 is ENHRY and CDR2 is SYGVKD. The CDR3 is CAIGPGLQGDQETQYF. The CDR3 nucleotides read TGTGCCATCGGCCCCGGTCTGCAGGGGGACCAAGAGACCCAGTACTTC.

The genes are TRBV2 and TRBJ2-7; D is ambiguous. The germline V gene has CDR1 SNHLY and CDR2 FYNNEI. The CDR3 is made up of 12 amino acids. The germline V and J ends were trimmed by 10 bases and 1 base, with 11 bases remaining between them. The CDR3, as DNA: TGTGCCACCCCACTTGATTCCTACGAGCAGTACTTC. It codes for CATPLDSYEQYF.

The chain recombines TRBV7-2 with TRBJ1-3; 9 nucleotides line up with TRBD1. CDR1 is SGHTA and CDR2 is FQGNSA in the germline V gene. V lost 5 bases and J lost 1; bases outside the gene matches: 6. This CDR3 is 16 amino acids long. The CDR3 coding sequence is TGTGCCAGCAGCGGACAGACAGGGGGTTCTGGAAACACCATATATTTT. Translated, it gives CASSGQTGGSGNTIYF.

This chain connects TRBV18 to TRBJ2-5, with D perhaps TRBD1 (5 bases). The germline V gene has CDR1 KGHSH and CDR2 LQKENI. V lost 3 bases to trimming and J lost 0 bases, with 11 bases between them. The CDR3 loop spans 15 amino acids. The CDR3 region has the DNA TGTGCCAGCTCACCGACTCCCAGGGACCAAGAGACCCAGTACTTC. It is translated as CASSPTPRDQETQYF.

The rearrangement links TRBV12-3 or TRBV12-4 to TRBJ2-5; tentative D call: TRBD2 (6 bases). The CDR3 totals 13 residues. Trimming shortened V by 9 bases and J by 1 base, and 12 bases separated the two germline ends. The CDR3: CASTRGFQETQYF. The CDR3 nucleotides read TGTGCCAGTACTCGGGGGTTCCAAGAGACCCAGTACTTC.

The chain joins TRBV25-1 to TRBJ1-6; D is possibly TRBD1 (6 bases). The V gene lost 8 bases and the J gene lost 10 bases, with 15 bases spanning the gap. Germline lookup yields CDR1 MGHDK and CDR2 SYGVNS. The CDR3 has 13 residues. The CDR3 protein is CASRDTNGSPLHF. For the CDR3, the DNA is TGTGCCAGCCGGGACACCAATGGATCACCCCTCCACTTT.

The sample holds one count of this clone. The gene calls are TRBV18 and TRBJ2-2, with D uncertain. In germline, CDR1 is KGHSH, CDR2 LQKENI. Trimming removed 2 bases at V and 4 bases at J, with 8 bases between. The CDR3 totals 14 residues. The CDR3 region has the DNA TGTGCCAGCTCACCATCGAGAACCACCGGGGAGCTGTTTTTT. Amino acids: CASSPSRTTGELFF.

This sequence joins TRBV27 and TRBJ1-1; D perhaps matches TRBD1 (6 bases). Per germline, CDR1 MNHEY and CDR2 SMNVEV (reference sequence). V was trimmed by 3 bases and J by 1 base, leaving 15 bases between them. This CDR3 comprises 16 residues. CDR3 loop: CASSFSTGRWNTEAFF. The CDR3 DNA reads TGTGCCAGCAGTTTCTCGACAGGCCGTTGGAACACTGAAGCTTTCTTT.